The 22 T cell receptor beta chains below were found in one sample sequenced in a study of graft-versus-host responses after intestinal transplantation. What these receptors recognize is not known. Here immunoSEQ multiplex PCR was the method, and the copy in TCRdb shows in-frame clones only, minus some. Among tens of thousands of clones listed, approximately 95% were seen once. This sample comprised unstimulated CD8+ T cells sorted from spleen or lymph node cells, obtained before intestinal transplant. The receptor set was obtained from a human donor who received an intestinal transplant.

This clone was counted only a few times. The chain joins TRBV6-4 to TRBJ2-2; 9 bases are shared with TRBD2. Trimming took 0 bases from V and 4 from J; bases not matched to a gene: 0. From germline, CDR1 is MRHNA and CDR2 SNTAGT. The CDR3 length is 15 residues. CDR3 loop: CASSDSSGSTGELFF. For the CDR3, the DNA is TGTGCCAGCAGTGACTCTAGCGGGAGCACCGGGGAGCTGTTTTTT.

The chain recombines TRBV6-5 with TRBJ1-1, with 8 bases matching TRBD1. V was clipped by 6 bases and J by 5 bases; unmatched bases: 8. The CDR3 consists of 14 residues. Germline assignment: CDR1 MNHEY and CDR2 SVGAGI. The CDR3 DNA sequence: TGTGCCAGCAGCAAGACAGGGGCGTATACTGAAGCTTTCTTT. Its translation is CASSKTGAYTEAFF.

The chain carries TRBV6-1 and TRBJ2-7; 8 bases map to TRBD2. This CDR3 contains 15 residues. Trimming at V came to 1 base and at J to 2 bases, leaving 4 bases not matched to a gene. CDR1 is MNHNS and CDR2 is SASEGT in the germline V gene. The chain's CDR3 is CASSEEVAGPYEQYF. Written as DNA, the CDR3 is TGTGCCAGCAGTGAAGAGGTAGCGGGGCCCTACGAGCAGTACTTC.

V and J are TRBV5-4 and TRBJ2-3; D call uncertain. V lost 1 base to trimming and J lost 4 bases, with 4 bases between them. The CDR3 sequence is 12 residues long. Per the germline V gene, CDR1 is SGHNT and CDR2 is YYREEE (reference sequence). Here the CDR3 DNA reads TGTGCCAGCAGCTTGTATTCAGATACGCAGTATTTT. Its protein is CASSLYSDTQYF.

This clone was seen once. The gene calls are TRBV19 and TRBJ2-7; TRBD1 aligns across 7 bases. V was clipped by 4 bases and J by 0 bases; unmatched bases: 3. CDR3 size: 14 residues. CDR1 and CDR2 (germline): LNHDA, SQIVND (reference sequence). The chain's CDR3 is CASSTRGSSYEQYF. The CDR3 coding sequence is TGTGCCAGTAGTACCAGGGGGAGCTCCTACGAGCAGTACTTC.

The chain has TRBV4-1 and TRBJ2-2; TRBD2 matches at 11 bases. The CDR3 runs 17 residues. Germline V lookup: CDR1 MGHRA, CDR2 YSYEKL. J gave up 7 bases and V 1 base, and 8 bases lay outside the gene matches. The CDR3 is CASSQGTSGSALGELFF. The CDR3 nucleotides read TGCGCCAGCAGCCAAGGTACTAGCGGGAGTGCTCTCGGGGAGCTGTTTTTT.

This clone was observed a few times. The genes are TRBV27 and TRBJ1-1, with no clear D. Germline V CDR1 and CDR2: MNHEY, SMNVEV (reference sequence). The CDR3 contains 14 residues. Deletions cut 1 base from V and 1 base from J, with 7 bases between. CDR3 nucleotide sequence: TGTGCCAGCAGTTTATGGTCGGGGAACACTGAAGCTTTCTTT. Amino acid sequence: CASSLWSGNTEAFF.

DNA of the CDR3: TGTGCCACAACGGCGGGTAGCTCCTACAATGAGCAGTTCTTC. It is translated as CATTAGSSYNEQFF. The rearrangement links TRBV19 to TRBJ2-1, with a tentative D call TRBD2 (5 bases). This CDR3 is 14 amino acids long. Between the trimmed V and J ends, which lost 10 bases and 0 bases, there was a span of 13 bases. Germline assignment: CDR1 LNHDA and CDR2 SQIVND (reference sequence).

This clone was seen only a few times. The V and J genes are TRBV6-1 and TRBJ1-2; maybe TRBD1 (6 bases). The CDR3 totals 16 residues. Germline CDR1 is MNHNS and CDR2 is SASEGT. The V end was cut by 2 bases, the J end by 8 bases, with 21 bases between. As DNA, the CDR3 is TGTGCCAGCAGTGAAACAACAGGGTTCGGTATCAGGGGCTACACCTTC. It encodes CASSETTGFGIRGYTF.

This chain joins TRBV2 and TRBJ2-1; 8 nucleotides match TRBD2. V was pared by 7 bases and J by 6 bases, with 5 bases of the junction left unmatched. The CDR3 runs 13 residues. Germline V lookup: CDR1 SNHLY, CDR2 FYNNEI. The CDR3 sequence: CASTGGLANEQFF. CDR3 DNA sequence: TGTGCCAGCACCGGAGGACTAGCCAATGAGCAGTTCTTC.

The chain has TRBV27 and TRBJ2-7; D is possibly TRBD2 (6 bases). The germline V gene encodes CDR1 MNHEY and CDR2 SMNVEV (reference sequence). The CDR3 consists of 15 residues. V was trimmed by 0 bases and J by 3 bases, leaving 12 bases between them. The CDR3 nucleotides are TGTGCCAGCAGTTTATCGGAGGGAAGAGGCTACGAGCAGTACTTC. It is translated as CASSLSEGRGYEQYF.

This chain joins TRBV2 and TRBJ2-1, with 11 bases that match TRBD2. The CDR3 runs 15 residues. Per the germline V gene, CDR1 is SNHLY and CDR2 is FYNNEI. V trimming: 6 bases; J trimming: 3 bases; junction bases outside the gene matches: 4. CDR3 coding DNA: TGTGCCAGCAGAATGGGACTAGCGGACTACAATGAGCAGTTCTTC. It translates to CASRMGLADYNEQFF.

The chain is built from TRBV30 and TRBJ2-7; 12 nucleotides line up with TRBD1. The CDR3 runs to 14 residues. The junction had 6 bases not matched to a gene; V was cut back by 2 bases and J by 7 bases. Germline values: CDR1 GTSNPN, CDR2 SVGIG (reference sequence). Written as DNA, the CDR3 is TGTGCCTGGAGTACGGGACAGGGGGCGGGAGAGCAGTACTTC. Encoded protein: CAWSTGQGAGEQYF.

In DNA, the CDR3 is TGTGCCAGCAGTGGAGGGGGCCACGACTACGAGCAGTACTTC. Translation gives CASSGGGHDYEQYF. The rearrangement uses TRBV6-4 and TRBJ2-7; the match to TRBD1 covers 7 bases. This CDR3 is built from 14 residues. Germline trimming cut 4 bases from V and 3 bases from J; bases unmatched to any gene: 6. Looked up from germline, CDR1 is MRHNA and CDR2 is SNTAGT.

The chain's CDR3 is CAWTTGDNQPQHF. CDR3 sequence (DNA): TGTGCCTGGACGACAGGGGATAATCAGCCCCAGCATTTT. The chain uses TRBV30 and TRBJ1-5, with TRBD1 matching 8 bases. The V segment lost 4 bases and the J segment 4 bases; nucleotides outside the gene matches: 3. Germline CDR1 and CDR2: GTSNPN and SVGIG (reference sequence). The CDR3 consists of 13 residues. Full variable domain (remainder filled in from reference TRBV30 and TRBJ1-5): SQTIHQWPATLVQPVGSPLSLECTVEGTSNPNLYWYRQAAGRGLQLLFYSVGIGQISSEVPQNLSASRPQDRQFILSSKKLLLSDSGFYLCAWTTGDNQPQHFGDGTRLSIL.

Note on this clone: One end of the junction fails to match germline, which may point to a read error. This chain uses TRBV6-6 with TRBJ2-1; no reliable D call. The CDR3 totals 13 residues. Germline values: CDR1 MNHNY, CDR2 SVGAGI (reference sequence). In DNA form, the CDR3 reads TGTGCCAGCAGTACCGACTCCTTCAATGAGCAGTTCTTC. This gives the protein CASSTDSFNEQFF.

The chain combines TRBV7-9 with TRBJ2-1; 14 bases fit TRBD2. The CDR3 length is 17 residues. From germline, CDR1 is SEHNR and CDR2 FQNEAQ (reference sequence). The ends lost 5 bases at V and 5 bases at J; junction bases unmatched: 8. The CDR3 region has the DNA TGTGCCAGCAGCCGGGCGGGACTAGCGGGAGCCCACAATGAGCAGTTCTTC. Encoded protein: CASSRAGLAGAHNEQFF.

CDR3 amino acids: CASNSGLADNEQFF. The CDR3 DNA is TGTGCCAGCAACTCGGGACTAGCGGACAATGAGCAGTTCTTC. The chain carries TRBV7-3 and TRBJ2-1; 11 positions match TRBD2. The germline V gene has CDR1 SGHTA and CDR2 FQGTGA. The CDR3 length is 14 residues. J gave up 5 bases and V 7 bases, and 4 bases lay outside the gene matches.

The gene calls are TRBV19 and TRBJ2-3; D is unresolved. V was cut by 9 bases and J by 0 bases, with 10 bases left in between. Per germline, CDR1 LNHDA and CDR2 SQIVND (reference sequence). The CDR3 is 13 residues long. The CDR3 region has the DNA TGTGCCAGCGCGGATTCTAGCACAGATACGCAGTATTTT. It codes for CASADSSTDTQYF.

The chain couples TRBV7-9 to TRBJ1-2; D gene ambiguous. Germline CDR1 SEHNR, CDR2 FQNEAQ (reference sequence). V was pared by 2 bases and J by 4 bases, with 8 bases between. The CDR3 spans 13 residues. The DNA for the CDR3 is TGTGCCAGCAGCTTAATGTCCGGCTATGGCTACACCTTC. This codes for CASSLMSGYGYTF. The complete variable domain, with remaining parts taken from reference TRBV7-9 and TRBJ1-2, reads DTGVSQNPRHKITKRGQNVTFRCDPISEHNRLYWYRQTLGQGPEFLTYFQNEAQLEKSRLLSDRFSAERPKGSFSTLEIQRTEQGDSAMYLCASSLMSGYGYTFGSGTRLTVV.

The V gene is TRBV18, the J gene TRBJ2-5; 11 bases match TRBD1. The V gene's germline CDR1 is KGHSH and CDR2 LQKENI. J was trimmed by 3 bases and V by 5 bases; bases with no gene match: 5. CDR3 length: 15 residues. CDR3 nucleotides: TGTGCCAGCTCAGTGGACAGGGGGCGGAAAGAGACCCAGTACTTC. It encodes CASSVDRGRKETQYF.

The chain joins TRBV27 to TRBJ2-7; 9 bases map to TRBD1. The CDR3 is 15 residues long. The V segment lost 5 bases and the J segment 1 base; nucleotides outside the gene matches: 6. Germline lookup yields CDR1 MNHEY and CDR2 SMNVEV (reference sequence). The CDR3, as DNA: TGTGCCAGCAGTATAGGGACAGGGAGGTCCTACGAGCAGTACTTC. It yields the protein CASSIGTGRSYEQYF.